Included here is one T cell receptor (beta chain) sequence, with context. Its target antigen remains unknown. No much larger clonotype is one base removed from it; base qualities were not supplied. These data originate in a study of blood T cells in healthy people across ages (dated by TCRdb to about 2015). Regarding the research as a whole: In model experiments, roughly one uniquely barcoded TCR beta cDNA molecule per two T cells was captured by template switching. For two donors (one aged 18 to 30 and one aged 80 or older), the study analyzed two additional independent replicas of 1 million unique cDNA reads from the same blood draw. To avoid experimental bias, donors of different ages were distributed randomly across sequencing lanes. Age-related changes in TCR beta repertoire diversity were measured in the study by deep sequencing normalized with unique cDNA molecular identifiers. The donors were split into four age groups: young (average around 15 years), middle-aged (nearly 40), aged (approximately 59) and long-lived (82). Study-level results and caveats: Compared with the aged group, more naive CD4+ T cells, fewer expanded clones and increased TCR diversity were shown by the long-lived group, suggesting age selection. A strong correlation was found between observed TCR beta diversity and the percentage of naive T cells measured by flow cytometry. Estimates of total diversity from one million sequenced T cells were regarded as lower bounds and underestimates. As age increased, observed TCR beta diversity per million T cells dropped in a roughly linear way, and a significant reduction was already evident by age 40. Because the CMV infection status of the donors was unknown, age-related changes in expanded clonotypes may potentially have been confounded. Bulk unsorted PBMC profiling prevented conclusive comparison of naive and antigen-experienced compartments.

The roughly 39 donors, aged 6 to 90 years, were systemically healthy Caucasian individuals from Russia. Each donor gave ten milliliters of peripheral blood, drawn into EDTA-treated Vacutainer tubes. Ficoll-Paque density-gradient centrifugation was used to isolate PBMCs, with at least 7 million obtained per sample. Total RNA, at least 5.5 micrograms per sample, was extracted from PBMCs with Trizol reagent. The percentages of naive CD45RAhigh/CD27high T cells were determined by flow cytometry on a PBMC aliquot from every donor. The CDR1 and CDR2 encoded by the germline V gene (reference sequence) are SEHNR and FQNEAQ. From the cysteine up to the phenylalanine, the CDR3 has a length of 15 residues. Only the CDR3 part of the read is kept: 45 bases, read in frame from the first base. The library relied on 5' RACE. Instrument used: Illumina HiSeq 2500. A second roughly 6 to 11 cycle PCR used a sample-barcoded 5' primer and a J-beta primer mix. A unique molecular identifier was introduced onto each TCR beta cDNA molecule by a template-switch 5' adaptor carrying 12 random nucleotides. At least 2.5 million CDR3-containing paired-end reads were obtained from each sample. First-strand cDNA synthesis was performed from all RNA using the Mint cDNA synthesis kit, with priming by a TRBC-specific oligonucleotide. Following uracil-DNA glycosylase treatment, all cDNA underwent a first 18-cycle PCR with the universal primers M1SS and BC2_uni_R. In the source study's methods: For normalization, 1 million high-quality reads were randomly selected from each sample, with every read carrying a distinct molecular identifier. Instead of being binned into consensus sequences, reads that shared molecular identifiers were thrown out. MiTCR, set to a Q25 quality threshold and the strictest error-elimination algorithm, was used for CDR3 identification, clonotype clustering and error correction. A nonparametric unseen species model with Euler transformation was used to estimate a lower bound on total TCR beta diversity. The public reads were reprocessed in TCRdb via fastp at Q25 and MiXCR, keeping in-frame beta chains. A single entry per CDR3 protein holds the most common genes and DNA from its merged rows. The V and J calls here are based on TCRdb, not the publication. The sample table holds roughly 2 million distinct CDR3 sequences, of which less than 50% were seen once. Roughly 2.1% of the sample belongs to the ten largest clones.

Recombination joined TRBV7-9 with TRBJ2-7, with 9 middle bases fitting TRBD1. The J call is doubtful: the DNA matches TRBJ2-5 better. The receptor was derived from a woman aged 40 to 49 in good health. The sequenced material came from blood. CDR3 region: CASSLRGTGLETQYF. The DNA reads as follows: TGTGCCAGCAGCTTACGCGGGACAGGGTTGGAGACCCAGTACTTC.